This T cell receptor (beta chain) was identified in a study of early T cells in non-severe SARS-CoV-2 infection. This clonotype was observed many times. Its antigen is not identified. Findings and caveats of the study: Comparison of clonotypes with VDJdb favored anti-spike CD8 responses while missing private and CD4 specificities.

TCRdb re-derived calls from the 5' RACE reads in MiXCR, one entry per CDR3 protein. The sample consists of tens of thousands of distinct CDR3 sequences, 5.8% of them appearing once. Sequenced input: whole blood. The receptor was isolated from an adult who was a healthcare worker with PCR-confirmed SARS-CoV-2 infection or an uninfected control (not recorded which).

The CDR3 region has the DNA TGTGCCAGCAGCTTAGAGGGGGCTTACAGATCCTACGAGCAGTACTTC. Its translation: CASSLEGAYRSYEQYF. This rearrangement joins TRBV7-2 to TRBJ2-7; the match to TRBD1 covers 7 bases. The germline V gene encodes CDR1 SGHTA and CDR2 FQGNSA. The J segment lost 1 base and the V segment lost 1 base, leaving 7 bases of the junction unmatched. The CDR3 length is 16 residues.